This T cell receptor beta chain was recorded in a study of CD8 T cells in ankylosing spondylitis. This CDR3 is 12 amino acids long. The germline gives CDR1 DFQATT, CDR2 SNEGSKA (reference sequence). V was trimmed by 6 bases and J by 5 bases, leaving 14 bases between them. This clonotype was recorded at least ten times. TCRdb ran MiXCR on the 5' RACE reads and lists one entry per CDR3 protein. The table shows about 69,000 distinct CDR3 sequences, with 5.3% occurring only once. The sequencing input was blood, either unsorted or a sorted T cell fraction (not recorded which). This receptor was obtained from a male donor with ankylosing spondylitis or in good health (not recorded which). This chain connects TRBV20-1 to TRBJ2-7; weak D call: TRBD1 (5 bases). CDR3 in DNA: TGCAGTGCCTTCCCAGGGTACGACGAGCAGTACTTC. Translated, it gives CSAFPGYDEQYF.